This T cell receptor (beta chain) was sequenced in a study of T cell responses to AZD1222 COVID-19 vaccine. General observations from the study: With two AZD1222 doses given, Spike-specific TCR breadth and depth both rose.

Sequenced by immunoSEQ multiplex PCR; TCRdb stores in-frame clones only, minus some. The sample holds some 120,000 clones, approximately 85% seen once. Points on this clone: Its antigen is not identified.

The CDR3 runs 19 residues. The V end was cut by 3 bases, the J end by 4 bases, with 25 bases between. The V gene's germline CDR1 is SGHAT and CDR2 FQNNGV. The J gene is TRBJ2-1, the V gene TRBV11-2; D perhaps matches TRBD2 (7 bases). The receptor's source is an adult in good health. Sequenced material: peripheral blood, taken on day 0 of MenACWY control vaccination. The CDR3, as DNA: TGTGCCAGCAGCTTCTCACCGGCAGGTCGGGGGGCCCTATACAATGAGCAGTTCTTC. Translation: CASSFSPAGRGALYNEQFF.